This T cell receptor (beta chain) appears in the sequencing data of a study of CXCR3-negative and CXCR3-positive naive CD8 T cells. Study-wide background: Across all libraries, TRB reads numbered roughly 150 million, with about 1.5 +/- 0.3 million in each library. Findings and caveats of the study: Diversity ran similarly high across both naive subsets but far lower in memory CD8+ cells. CXCR3-positive naive cells carried more hydrophobic TRB CDR3s than CXCR3-negative ones. Memory cells showed distinct TRBV-TRBJ patterns, while the two naive subsets matched.

Preparation of TRB cDNA libraries relied on 5' RACE carrying UMI labels. TCRdb processed the 5' RACE reads again and assigns one entry to each CDR3 protein, with no DNA. With 100,000 or so distinct CDR3 sequences in the sample, the ten largest clones hold 1.5% to 2%. Germline lookup yields CDR1 MGHDK and CDR2 SYGVNS. This CDR3 has 19 residues. In the case of this clonotype: What it binds is unknown.

The TCR comes from a human donor in good health. Some clones in this sample may be carry-over from other donors' samples. The rearrangement links TRBV25-1 to TRBJ2-6; TCRdb gives TRBD1 as the D gene, but with no DNA this cannot be confirmed. Sequencing was performed on naive CXCR3- CD8+ T cells from blood. Documented subset: CD45RO-CCR7+CD27+CD95- naive CD8+ T cells lacking CXCR3 (TNR3-). CDR3 loop: CASLKQRDRAYSGANVLTF.